This T cell receptor beta chain appears in the sequencing data of a study of blood T cell repertoires in COVID-19. Study summary: From T cells, B-cell-depleted T cells, or PBMCs came the material, which was cDNA or gDNA.

Patients in Seattle were enrolled during active infection, then followed longitudinally. The method was immunoSEQ multiplex PCR; TCRdb's version includes in-frame clones alone and lacks a portion of them. The sample contains about 180,000 clones, roughly 77% of which appear only once. CDR1 LGHNA and CDR2 YSLEER come from the germline V gene. The CDR3 loop spans 14 amino acids. The trim removed 1 base at V and 5 bases at J, leaving 1 base unmatched. The specimen was peripheral blood. The receptor was isolated from a woman older than 75 with COVID-19, enrolled during active disease. This sequence joins TRBV4-3 and TRBJ2-7, with 11 bases that match TRBD1. CDR3 nucleotides: TGCGCCAGCAGCCAAGGGGGACAGGGGGACGAGCAGTACTTC. Translating it yields CASSQGGQGDEQYF.